Following are 9 T cell receptor beta chains from one sample sequenced in a study of CD8 T cells in ankylosing spondylitis. MiXCR, run by TCRdb on the 5' RACE reads, gives a single entry per CDR3 protein. Seen here are tens of thousands of distinct CDR3 sequences, approximately 30% observed once, and the top ten hold less than 60%. The specimen sequenced was blood, either unsorted or a sorted T cell fraction (not recorded which). Source of these receptors: a male donor with ankylosing spondylitis or in good health (not recorded which).

This chain uses TRBV12-3 or TRBV12-4 with TRBJ1-1; maybe TRBD1 (6 bases). This CDR3 contains 14 residues. The germline V and J ends were trimmed by 7 bases and 6 bases, with 18 bases remaining between them. CDR3 sequence reads: CASNNRDIRPEAFF. CDR3 coding DNA: TGTGCCAGCAACAACCGGGACATTCGACCTGAAGCTTTCTTT.

The genes are TRBV7-2 and TRBJ1-1, with D tentatively TRBD1 (6 bases). The CDR3 runs 14 residues. The germline V gene has CDR1 SGHTA and CDR2 FQGNSA. Trimming pared 1 base from V and 7 bases from J, leaving 13 bases between. For the CDR3, the DNA is TGTGCCAGCAGCTTAGTTGGGACACCTTATGAAGCTTTCTTT. This gives the protein CASSLVGTPYEAFF.

This clonotype has more than one count but fewer than ten. The V gene is TRBV5-1, the J gene TRBJ2-3; 10 bases align to TRBD2. J was trimmed by 3 bases and V by 4 bases; bases with no gene match: 8. Germline V gene lookup returns CDR1 SGHRS and CDR2 YFSETQ. The CDR3 contains 16 residues. CDR3 coding DNA: TGCGCCAGCAGCCCACGAGCGGGGGGGCATACAGATACGCAGTATTTT. The encoded protein is CASSPRAGGHTDTQYF.

The chain carries TRBV20-1 and TRBJ2-1, with 14 bases identical to TRBD2. The CDR3 loop spans 17 amino acids. Germline trimming cut 6 bases from V and 9 bases from J; bases unmatched to any gene: 16. In germline, CDR1 is DFQATT, CDR2 SNEGSKA (reference sequence). Here the CDR3 DNA reads TGCAGTGCCGCAACCGCCTTGACTAGCGGGAGGGCCGGTGAGCAGTTCTTC. Encoded protein: CSAATALTSGRAGEQFF.

V is TRBV12-3 or TRBV12-4 and J is TRBJ1-2; no firm D call. Deletions cut 1 base from V and 8 bases from J, with 8 bases between. The CDR3 consists of 12 residues. The CDR3: CASSLGTRGYTF. As DNA, the CDR3 is TGTGCCAGCAGTTTAGGTACAAGGGGCTACACCTTC.

The chain has TRBV24-1 and TRBJ1-4; 10 nucleotides agree with TRBD1. CDR1 is KGHDR and CDR2 is SFDVKD in the germline V gene. V was clipped by 4 bases and J by 10 bases; unmatched bases: 5. This CDR3 comprises 14 residues. CDR3 sequence reads: CATSDPRTGGKLFF. The CDR3 DNA reads as TGTGCCACCAGTGACCCCCGGACAGGGGGAAAACTGTTTTTT.

V and J are TRBV5-5 and TRBJ2-7, with a weak D call TRBD2 (5 bases). V was clipped by 4 bases and J by 2 bases, with 16 bases between them. There are 15 residues in the CDR3. Germline V gene lookup returns CDR1 SGHKS and CDR2 YYEKEE (reference sequence). The CDR3 spells CASSGDPSNTYEQYF. The CDR3 DNA reads TGTGCCAGCAGCGGGGATCCTAGCAATACCTACGAGCAGTACTTC.

This clonotype has at least ten counts. The J gene is TRBJ2-1, the V gene TRBV24-1; the match to TRBD1 covers 10 bases. The CDR3 loop spans 18 amino acids. Germline CDR1 is KGHDR and CDR2 is SFDVKD. V lost 4 bases to trimming and J lost 4 bases; unmatched junction nucleotides: 12. In nucleotides, the CDR3 is TGTGCCACCAGTGACTCTAGTCGTGGGGACAGGGGTTACAATGAGCAGTTCTTC. It codes for CATSDSSRGDRGYNEQFF.

The chain recombines TRBV11-2 with TRBJ2-7; TRBD2 might be the D (6 bases). This CDR3 is built from 13 residues. From germline, CDR1 is SGHAT and CDR2 FQNNGV. Deletions cut 3 bases from V and 7 bases from J, with 13 bases between. This CDR3 is CASSFSGGSEQYV. The CDR3 bases are TGTGCCAGCAGCTTTAGCGGCGGTTCAGAGCAGTACGTC.